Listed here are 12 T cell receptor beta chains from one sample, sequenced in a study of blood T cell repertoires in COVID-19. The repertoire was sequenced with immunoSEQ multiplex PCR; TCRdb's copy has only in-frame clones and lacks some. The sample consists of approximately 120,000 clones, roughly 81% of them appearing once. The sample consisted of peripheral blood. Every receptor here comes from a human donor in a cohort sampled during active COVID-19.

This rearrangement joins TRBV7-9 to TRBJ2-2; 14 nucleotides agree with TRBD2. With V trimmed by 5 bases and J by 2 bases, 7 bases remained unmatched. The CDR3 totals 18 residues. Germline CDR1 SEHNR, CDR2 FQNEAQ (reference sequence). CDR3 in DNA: TGTGCCAGCAGCCCGAGGACTAGCGGGGGGCTAAACACCGGGGAGCTGTTTTTT. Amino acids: CASSPRTSGGLNTGELFF.

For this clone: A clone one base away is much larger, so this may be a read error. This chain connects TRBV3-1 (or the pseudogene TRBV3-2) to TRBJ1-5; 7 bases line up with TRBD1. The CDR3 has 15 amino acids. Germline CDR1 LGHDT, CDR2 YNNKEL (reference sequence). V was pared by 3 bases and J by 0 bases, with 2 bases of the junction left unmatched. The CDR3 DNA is TGTGCCAGCAGCCAGGGACAGAATAGCAATCAGCCCCAGCATTTT. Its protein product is CASSQGQNSNQPQHF.

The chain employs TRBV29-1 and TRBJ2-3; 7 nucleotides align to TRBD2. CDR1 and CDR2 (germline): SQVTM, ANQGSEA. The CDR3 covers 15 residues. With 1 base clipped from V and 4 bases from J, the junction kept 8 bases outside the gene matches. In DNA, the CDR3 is TGCAGCGTTGAAGGGTCGACTAGCAGCTCAGATACGCAGTATTTT. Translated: CSVEGSTSSSDTQYF.

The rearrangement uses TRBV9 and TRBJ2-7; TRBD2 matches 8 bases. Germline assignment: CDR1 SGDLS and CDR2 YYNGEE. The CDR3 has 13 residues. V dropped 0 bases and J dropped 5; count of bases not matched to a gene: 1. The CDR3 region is CASSVAGGDEQYF. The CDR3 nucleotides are TGTGCCAGCAGCGTAGCGGGGGGGGACGAGCAGTACTTC.

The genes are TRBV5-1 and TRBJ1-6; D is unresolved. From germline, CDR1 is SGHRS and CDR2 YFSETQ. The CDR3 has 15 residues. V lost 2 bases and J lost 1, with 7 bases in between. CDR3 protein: CASSFELSYNSPLHF. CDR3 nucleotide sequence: TGCGCCAGCAGCTTCGAGTTATCCTATAATTCACCCCTCCACTTT.

CDR3 region: CSVLSKSGYTF. DNA for the CDR3: TGCAGCGTCCTCAGTAAGAGCGGATACACCTTC. V gene TRBV29-1 combines with J gene TRBJ1-2; D is ambiguous. The V end lost 6 bases, the J end lost 11 bases, and 16 bases lay between the germline ends. CDR3 size: 11 residues. In germline, CDR1 is SQVTM, CDR2 ANQGSEA.

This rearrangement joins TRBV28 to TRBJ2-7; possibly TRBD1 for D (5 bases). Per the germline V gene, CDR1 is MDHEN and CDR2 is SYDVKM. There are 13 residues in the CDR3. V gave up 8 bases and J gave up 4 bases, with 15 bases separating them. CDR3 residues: CASRKDIWYEQYF. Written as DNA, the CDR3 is TGTGCCAGCCGAAAGGACATCTGGTACGAGCAGTACTTC.

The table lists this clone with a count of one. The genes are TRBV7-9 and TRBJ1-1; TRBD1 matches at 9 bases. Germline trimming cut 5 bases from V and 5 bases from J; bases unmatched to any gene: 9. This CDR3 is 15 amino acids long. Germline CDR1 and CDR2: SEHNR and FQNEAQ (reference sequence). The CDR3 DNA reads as TGTGCCAGCAGCCCGCGGGACAGGGTGGTAACTGAAGCTTTCTTT. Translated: CASSPRDRVVTEAFF.

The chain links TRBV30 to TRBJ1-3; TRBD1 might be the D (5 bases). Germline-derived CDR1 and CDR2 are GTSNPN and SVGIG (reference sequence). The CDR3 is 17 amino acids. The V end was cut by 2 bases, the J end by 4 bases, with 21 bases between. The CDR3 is CAWSLFGRPKGGNTIYF. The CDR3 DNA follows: TGTGCCTGGAGTCTTTTCGGACGGCCTAAGGGGGGAAACACCATATATTTT. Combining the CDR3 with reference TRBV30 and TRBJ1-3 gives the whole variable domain SQTIHQWPATLVQPVGSPLSLECTVEGTSNPNLYWYRQAAGRGLQLLFYSVGIGQISSEVPQNLSASRPQDRQFILSSKKLLLSDSGFYLCAWSLFGRPKGGNTIYFGEGSWLTVV.

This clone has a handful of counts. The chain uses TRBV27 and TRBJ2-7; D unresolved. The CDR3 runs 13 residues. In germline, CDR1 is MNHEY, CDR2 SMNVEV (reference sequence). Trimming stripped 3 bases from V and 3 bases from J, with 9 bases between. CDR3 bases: TGTGCCAGCAGTTTTTCAGTTTACTACGAGCAGTACTTC. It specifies CASSFSVYYEQYF.

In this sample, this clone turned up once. CDR3 amino acids: CASSSSSGGDTQYF. The DNA of the CDR3 is TGTGCCAGCAGCTCCTCTAGCGGCGGGGATACGCAGTATTTT. J is TRBJ2-3 and V is TRBV5-4; 7 nucleotides align to TRBD2. The CDR3 loop spans 14 amino acids. Germline V gives CDR1 SGHNT, CDR2 YYREEE (reference sequence). Losses at the gene ends were 3 bases for V and 6 bases for J; bases not matched to a gene: 7.

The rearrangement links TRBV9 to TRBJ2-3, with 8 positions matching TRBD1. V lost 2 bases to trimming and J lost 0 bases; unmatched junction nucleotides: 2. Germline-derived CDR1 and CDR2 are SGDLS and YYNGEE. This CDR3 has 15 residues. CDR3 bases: TGTGCCAGCAGCGTCCGGGACAGGAGCACAGATACGCAGTATTTT. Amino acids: CASSVRDRSTDTQYF.